This T cell receptor (beta chain) is from a study of cytomegalovirus exposure and HLA in healthy donors. Study-wide results and caveats: Of the V segments, some could not be distinguished, including TRBV6-2 and TRBV6-3, and were excluded. Cytomegalovirus status was reportedly diagnosed by the classifier with high sensitivity and specificity.

The PCR used 60 Vbeta and 13 Jbeta primers. The assay was immunoSEQ multiplex PCR, and TCRdb's table has in-frame clones only and misses some. The top ten hold less than 0.4% of the sample, which has approximately 270,000 clones, 80% seen once. Regarding this clone: Its specificity is unknown.

This CDR3 has 18 residues. Germline CDR1 MGHRA, CDR2 YSYEKL. The V and J ends lost 2 bases and 0 bases respectively, with 17 bases between them. This rearrangement joins TRBV4-1 to TRBJ2-1; D is perhaps TRBD2 (6 bases). The sample consisted of PBMCs. This clonotype originated in a girl aged 2-10 years in good health and CMV-seronegative. Here the CDR3 reads CASSQFERRVSSYNEQFF. In DNA, the CDR3 is TGCGCCAGCAGCCAATTCGAACGGAGGGTCAGCTCCTACAATGAGCAGTTCTTC.